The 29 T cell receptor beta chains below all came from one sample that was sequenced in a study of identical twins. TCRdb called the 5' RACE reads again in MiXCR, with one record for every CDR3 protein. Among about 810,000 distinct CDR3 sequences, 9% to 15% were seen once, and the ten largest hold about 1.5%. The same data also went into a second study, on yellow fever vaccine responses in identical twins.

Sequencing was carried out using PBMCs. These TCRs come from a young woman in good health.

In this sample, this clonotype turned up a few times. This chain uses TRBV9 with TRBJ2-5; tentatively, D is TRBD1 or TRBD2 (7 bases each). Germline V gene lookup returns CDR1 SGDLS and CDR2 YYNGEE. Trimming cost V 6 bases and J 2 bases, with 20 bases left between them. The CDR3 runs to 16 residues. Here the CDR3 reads CASTRLRGGGQETQYF. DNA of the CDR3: TGTGCCAGCACCCGCCTCAGGGGGGGAGGGCAAGAGACCCAGTACTTC.

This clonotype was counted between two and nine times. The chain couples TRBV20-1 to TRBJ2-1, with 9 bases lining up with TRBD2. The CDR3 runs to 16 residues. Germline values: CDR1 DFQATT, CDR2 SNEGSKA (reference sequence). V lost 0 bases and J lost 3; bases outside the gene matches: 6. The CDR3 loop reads CSARDSTSGGYNEQFF. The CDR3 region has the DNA TGCAGTGCTAGAGATTCGACTAGCGGAGGCTACAATGAGCAGTTCTTC.

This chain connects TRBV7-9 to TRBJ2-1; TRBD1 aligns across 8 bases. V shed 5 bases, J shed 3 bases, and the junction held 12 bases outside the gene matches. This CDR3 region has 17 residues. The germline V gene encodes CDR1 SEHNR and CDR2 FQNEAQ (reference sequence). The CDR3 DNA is TGTGCCAGCAGCCCCGAGCAGCAGGGGGCCTTCTACAATGAGCAGTTCTTC. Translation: CASSPEQQGAFYNEQFF.

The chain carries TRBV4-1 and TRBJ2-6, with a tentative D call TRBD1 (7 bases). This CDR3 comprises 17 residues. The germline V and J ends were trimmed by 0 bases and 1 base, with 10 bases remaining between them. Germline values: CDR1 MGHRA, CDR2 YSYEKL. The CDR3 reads CASSQDRGTSGANVLTF. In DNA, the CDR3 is TGCGCCAGCAGCCAAGACAGGGGGACTTCTGGGGCCAACGTCCTGACTTTC.

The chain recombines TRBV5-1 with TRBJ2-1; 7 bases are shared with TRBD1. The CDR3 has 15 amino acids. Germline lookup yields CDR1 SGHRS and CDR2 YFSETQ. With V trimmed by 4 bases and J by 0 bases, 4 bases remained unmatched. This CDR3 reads CASSKGQFSYNEQFF. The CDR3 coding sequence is TGCGCCAGCAGCAAGGGACAGTTCTCCTACAATGAGCAGTTCTTC. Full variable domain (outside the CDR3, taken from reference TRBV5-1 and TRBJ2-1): KAGVTQTPRYLIKTRGQQVTLSCSPISGHRSVSWYQQTPGQGLQFLFEYFSETQRNKGNFPGRFSGRQFSNSRSEMNVSTLELGDSALYLCASSKGQFSYNEQFFGPGTRLTVL.

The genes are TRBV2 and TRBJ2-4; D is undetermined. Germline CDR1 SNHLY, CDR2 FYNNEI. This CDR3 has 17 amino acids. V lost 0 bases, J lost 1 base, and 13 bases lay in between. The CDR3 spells CASSEAWEVAAKNIQYF. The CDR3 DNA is TGTGCCAGCAGTGAAGCGTGGGAAGTGGCGGCCAAAAACATTCAGTACTTC.

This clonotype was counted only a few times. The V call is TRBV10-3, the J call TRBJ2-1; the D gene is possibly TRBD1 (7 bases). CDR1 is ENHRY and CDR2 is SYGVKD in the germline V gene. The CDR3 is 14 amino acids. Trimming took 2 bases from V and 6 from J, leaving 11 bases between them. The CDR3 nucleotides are TGTGCCATCAGTGAGCAGGGGGGAATCAATGAGCAGTTCTTC. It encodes CAISEQGGINEQFF.

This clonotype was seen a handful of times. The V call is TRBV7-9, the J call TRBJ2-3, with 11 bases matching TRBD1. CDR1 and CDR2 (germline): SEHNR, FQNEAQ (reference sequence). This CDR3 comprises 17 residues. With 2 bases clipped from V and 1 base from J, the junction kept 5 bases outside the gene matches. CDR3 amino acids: CASSLSGQGARTDTQYF. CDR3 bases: TGTGCCAGCAGCTTATCTGGACAGGGGGCTCGCACAGATACGCAGTATTTT.

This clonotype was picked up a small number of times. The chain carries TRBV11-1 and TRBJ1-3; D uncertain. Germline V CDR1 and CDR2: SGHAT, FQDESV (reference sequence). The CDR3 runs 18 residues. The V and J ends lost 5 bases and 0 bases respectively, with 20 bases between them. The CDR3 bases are TGTGCCAGCAGCCCAGTACAGCTAGTAACGGACTCTGGAAACACCATATATTTT. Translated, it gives CASSPVQLVTDSGNTIYF.

This CDR3 reads CASSYSPSGAGTGELFF. The CDR3 nucleotides are TGTGCCAGCAGTTACTCCCCTAGCGGGGCGGGCACCGGGGAGCTGTTTTTT. The chain employs TRBV6-5 and TRBJ2-2; 9 bases fit TRBD2. Trimming took 0 bases from V and 4 from J; bases not matched to a gene: 6. This CDR3 spans 17 amino acids. CDR1 and CDR2 (germline): MNHEY, SVGAGI.

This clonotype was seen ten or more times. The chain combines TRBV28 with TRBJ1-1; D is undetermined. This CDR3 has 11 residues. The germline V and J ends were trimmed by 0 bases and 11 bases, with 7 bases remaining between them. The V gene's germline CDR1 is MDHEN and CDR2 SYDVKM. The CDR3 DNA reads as TGTGCCAGCAGTTTATGGGGGTCTGCTTTCTTT. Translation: CASSLWGSAFF. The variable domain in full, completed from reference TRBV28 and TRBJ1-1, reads DVKVTQSSRYLVKRTGEKVFLECVQDMDHENMFWYRQDPGLGLRLIYFSYDVKMKEKGDIPEGYSVSREKKERFSLILESASTNQTSMYLCASSLWGSAFFGQGTRLTVV.

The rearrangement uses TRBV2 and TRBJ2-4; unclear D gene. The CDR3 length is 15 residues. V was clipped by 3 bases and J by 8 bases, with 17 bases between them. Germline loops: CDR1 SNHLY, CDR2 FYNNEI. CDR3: CASSDGRMGMDIQYF. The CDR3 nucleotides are TGTGCCAGCAGTGACGGTCGAATGGGAATGGACATTCAGTACTTC.

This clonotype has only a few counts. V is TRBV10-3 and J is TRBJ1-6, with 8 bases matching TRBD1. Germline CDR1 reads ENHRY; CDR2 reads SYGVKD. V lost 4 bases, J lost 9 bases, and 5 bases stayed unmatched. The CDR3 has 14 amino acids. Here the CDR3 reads CAISVSQGASPLHF. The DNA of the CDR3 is TGTGCCATCAGTGTTTCTCAGGGGGCTTCACCCCTCCACTTT.

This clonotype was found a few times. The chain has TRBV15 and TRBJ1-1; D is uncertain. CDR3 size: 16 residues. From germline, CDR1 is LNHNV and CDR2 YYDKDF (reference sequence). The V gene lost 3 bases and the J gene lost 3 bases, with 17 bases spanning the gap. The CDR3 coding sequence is TGTGCCACCAGCAGCGACGTACTCAAAAGGGACACTGAAGCTTTCTTT. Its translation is CATSSDVLKRDTEAFF.

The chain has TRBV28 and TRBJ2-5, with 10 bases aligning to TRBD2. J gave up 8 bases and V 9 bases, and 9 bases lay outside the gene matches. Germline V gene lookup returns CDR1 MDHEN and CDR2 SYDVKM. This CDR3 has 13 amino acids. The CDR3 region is CASFSGRTETQYF. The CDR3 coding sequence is TGTGCCAGTTTTAGCGGGAGGACTGAAACCCAGTACTTC. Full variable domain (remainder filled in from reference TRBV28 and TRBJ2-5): DVKVTQSSRYLVKRTGEKVFLECVQDMDHENMFWYRQDPGLGLRLIYFSYDVKMKEKGDIPEGYSVSREKKERFSLILESASTNQTSMYLCASFSGRTETQYFGPGTRLLVL.

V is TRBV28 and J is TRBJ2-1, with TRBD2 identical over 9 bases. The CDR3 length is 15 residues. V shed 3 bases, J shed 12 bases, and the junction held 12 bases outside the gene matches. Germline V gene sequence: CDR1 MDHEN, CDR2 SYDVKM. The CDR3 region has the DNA TGTGCCAGCAGTTTGTTGACTAGCGGCATAAGGGTGCAGTTCTTC. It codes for CASSLLTSGIRVQFF.

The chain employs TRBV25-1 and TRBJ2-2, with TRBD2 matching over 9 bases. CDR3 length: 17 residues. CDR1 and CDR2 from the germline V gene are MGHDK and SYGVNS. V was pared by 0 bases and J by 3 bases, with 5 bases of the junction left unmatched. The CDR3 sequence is CASSEYAGGPHTGELFF. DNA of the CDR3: TGTGCCAGCAGTGAATATGCGGGAGGGCCCCACACCGGGGAGCTGTTTTTT.

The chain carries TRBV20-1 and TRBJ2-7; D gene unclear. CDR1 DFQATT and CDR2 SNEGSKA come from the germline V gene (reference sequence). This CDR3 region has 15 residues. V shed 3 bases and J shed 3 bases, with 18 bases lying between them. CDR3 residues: CSASPIATWDYEQYF. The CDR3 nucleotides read TGCAGTGCTAGCCCTATCGCAACCTGGGACTACGAGCAGTACTTC.

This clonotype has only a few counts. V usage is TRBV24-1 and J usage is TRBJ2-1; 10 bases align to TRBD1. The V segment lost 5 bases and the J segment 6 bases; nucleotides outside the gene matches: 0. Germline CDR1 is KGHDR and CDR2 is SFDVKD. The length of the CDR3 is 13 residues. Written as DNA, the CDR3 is TGTGCCACCAGTGGGGACAGGGGCAATGAGCAGTTCTTC. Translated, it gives CATSGDRGNEQFF.

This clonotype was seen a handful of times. CDR3 sequence: CASSFWGTGVAKNIQYF. The CDR3 region has the DNA TGCGCCAGCAGCTTTTGGGGCACTGGGGTGGCCAAAAACATTCAGTACTTC. The genes are TRBV5-1 and TRBJ2-4; perhaps TRBD1 as D (5 bases). The germline gives CDR1 SGHRS, CDR2 YFSETQ. V was pared by 2 bases and J by 1 base, with 16 bases between. The CDR3 spans 17 residues.

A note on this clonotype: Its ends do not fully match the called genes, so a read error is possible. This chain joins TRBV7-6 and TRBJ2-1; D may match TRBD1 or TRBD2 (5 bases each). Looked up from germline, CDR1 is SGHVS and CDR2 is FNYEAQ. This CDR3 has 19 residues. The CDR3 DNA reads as TGTGCCAGCAGCTTAGCTAATCCCTTCCGGGGACCCTCCAACAATGAGCAGTTCTTC. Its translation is CASSLANPFRGPSNNEQFF.

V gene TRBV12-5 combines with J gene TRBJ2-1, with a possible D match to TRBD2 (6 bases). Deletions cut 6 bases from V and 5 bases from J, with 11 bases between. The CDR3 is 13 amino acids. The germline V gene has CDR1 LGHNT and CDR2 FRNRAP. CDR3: CASGRDLHNEQFF. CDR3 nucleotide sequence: TGTGCTAGTGGCCGGGACTTACACAATGAGCAGTTCTTC.

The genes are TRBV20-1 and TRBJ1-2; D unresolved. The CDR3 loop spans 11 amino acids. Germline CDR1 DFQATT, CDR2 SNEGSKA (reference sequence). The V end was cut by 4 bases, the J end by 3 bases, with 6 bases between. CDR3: CSAKSYYGYTF. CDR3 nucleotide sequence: TGCAGTGCTAAATCGTACTATGGCTACACCTTC.

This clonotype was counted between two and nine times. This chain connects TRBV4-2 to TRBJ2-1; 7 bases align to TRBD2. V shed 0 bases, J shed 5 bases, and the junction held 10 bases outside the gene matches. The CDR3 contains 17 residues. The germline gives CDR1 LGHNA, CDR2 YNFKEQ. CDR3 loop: CASSQELGLRLNNEQFF. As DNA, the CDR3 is TGTGCCAGCAGCCAAGAACTGGGACTAAGATTAAACAATGAGCAGTTCTTC.

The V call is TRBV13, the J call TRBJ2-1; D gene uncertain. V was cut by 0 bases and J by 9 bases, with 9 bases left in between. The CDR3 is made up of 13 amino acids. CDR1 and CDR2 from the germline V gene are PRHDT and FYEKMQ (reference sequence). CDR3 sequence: CASSLGVGFEQFF. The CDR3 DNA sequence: TGTGCCAGCAGCTTAGGCGTGGGTTTTGAGCAGTTCTTC.

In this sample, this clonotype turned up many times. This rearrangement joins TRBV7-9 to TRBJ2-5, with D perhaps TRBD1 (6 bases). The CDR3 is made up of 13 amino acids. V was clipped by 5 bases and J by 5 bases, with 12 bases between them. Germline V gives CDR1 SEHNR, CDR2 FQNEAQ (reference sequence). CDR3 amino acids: CASSTDRRETQYF. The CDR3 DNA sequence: TGTGCCAGCAGCACAGACAGGCGGGAGACCCAGTACTTC. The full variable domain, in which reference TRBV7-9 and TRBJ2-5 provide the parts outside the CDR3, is DTGVSQNPRHKITKRGQNVTFRCDPISEHNRLYWYRQTLGQGPEFLTYFQNEAQLEKSRLLSDRFSAERPKGSFSTLEIQRTEQGDSAMYLCASSTDRRETQYFGPGTRLLVL.

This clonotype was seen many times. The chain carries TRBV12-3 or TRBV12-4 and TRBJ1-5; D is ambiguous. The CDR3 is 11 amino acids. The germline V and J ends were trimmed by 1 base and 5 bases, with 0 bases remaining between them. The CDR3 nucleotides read TGTGCCAGCAGTTTAGATCAGCCCCAGCATTTT. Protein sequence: CASSLDQPQHF.

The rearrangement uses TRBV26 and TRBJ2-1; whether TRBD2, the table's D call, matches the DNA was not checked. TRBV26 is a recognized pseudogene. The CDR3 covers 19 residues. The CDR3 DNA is TGTGCCAGCTGTTTGGTTGCTTGGGAGCGGGCGTCGGGTGGGAATGAGCAGTTCTTC. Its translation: CASCLVAWERASGGNEQFF.

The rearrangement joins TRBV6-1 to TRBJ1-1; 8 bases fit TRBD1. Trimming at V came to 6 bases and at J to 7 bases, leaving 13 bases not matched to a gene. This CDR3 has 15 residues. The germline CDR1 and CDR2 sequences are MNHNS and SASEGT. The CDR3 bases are TGTGCCAGCAGACCTTCGACAGGGGCATTTGGTGAAGCTTTCTTT. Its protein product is CASRPSTGAFGEAFF.